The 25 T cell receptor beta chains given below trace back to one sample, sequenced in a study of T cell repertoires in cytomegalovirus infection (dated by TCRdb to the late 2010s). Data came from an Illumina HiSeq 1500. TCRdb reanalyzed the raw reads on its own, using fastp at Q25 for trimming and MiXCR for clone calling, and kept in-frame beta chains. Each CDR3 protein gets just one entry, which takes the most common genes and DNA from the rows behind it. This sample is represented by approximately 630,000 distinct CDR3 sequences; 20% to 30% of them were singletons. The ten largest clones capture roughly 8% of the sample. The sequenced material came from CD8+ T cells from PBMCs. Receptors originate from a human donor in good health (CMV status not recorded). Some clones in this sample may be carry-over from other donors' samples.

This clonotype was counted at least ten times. The CDR3 spells CASSDTGGFSDTQYF. The DNA of the CDR3 is TGTGCCAGCAGCGATACAGGGGGGTTTTCAGATACGCAGTATTTT. This chain links TRBV7-9 with TRBJ2-3; 8 positions match TRBD1. The CDR3 length is 15 residues. V lost 5 bases and J lost 4; bases outside the gene matches: 8. CDR1 and CDR2 from the germline V gene are SEHNR and FQNEAQ (reference sequence).

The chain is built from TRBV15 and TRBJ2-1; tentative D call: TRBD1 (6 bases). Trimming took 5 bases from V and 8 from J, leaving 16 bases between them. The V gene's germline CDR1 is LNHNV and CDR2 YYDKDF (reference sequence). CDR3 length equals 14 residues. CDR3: CATSEPQGGDEQFF. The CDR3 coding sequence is TGTGCCACCAGCGAACCACAGGGTGGCGATGAGCAGTTCTTC.

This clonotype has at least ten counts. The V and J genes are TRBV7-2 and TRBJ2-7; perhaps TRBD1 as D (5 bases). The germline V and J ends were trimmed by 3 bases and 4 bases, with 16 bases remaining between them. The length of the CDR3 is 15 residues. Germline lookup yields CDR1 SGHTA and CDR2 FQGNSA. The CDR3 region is CASSFDSQAPYEQYF. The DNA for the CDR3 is TGTGCCAGCAGCTTTGACAGTCAAGCCCCTTACGAGCAGTACTTC.

CDR3 protein: CASSYLGGSSYNEQFF. In nucleotides, the CDR3 is TGTGCCAGCAGTTACCTCGGGGGAAGCTCCTACAATGAGCAGTTCTTC. This rearrangement joins TRBV6-2 or TRBV6-3 to TRBJ2-1, with D maybe TRBD2 (6 bases). Germline assignment: CDR1 MNHEY and CDR2 SVGEGT. The V and J ends lost 2 bases and 0 bases respectively, with 11 bases between them. CDR3 length: 16 residues.

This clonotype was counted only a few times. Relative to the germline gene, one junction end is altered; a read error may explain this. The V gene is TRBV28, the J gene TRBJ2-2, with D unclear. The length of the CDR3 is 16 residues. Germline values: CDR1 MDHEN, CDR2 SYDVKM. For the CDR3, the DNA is TGTGCCAGCAGTTTATCCTCACCCCCGAACACGGGGGAGCTGTTTTTT. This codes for CASSLSSPPNTGELFF. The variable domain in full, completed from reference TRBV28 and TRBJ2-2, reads DVKVTQSSRYLVKRTGEKVFLECVQDMDHENMFWYRQDPGLGLRLIYFSYDVKMKEKGDIPEGYSVSREKKERFSLILESASTNQTSMYLCASSLSSPPNTGELFFGEGSRLTVL.

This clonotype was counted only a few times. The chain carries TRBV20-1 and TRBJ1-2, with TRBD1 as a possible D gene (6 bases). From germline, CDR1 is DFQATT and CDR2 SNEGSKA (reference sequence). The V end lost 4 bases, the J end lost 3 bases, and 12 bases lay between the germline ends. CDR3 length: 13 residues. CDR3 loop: CSAKQGVDYGYTF. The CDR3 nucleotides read TGCAGTGCTAAACAGGGTGTCGACTATGGCTACACCTTC.

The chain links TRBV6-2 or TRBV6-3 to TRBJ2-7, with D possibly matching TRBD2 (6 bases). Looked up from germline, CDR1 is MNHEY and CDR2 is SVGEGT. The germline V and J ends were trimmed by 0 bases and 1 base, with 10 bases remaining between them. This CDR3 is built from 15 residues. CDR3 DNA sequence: TGTGCCAGCAGTTACTCGGGGGGACGGTCCTACGAGCAGTACTTC. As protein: CASSYSGGRSYEQYF.

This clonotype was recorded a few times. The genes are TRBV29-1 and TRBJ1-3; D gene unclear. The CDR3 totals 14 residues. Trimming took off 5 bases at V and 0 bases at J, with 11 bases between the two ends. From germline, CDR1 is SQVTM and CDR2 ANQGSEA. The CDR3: CSVSSESSGNTIYF. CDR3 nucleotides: TGCAGCGTTTCGAGTGAAAGCTCTGGAAACACCATATATTTT.

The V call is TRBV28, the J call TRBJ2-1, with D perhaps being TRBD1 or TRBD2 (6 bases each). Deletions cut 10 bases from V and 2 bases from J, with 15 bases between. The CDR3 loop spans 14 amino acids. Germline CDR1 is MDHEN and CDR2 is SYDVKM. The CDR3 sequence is CATLGGTAYNEQFF. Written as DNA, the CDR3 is TGTGCCACCCTAGGGGGGACGGCCTACAATGAGCAGTTCTTC.

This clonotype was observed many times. DNA for the CDR3: TGTGCCAGCAGCTCACGCACTTTCCCGCAGGCGAACACCGGGGAGCTGTTTTTT. Its protein product is CASSSRTFPQANTGELFF. V and J are TRBV7-9 and TRBJ2-2; D call uncertain. Germline-derived CDR1 and CDR2 are SEHNR and FQNEAQ (reference sequence). The germline V and J ends were trimmed by 4 bases and 0 bases, with 18 bases remaining between them. CDR3 length: 18 residues.

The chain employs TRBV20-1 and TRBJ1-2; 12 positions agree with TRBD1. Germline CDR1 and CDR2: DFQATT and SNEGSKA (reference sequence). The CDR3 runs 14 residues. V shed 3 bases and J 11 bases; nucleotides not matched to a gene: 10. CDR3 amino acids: CSARDPGQGAEYTF. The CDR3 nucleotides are TGCAGTGCTAGGGATCCGGGACAGGGGGCGGAATACACCTTC.

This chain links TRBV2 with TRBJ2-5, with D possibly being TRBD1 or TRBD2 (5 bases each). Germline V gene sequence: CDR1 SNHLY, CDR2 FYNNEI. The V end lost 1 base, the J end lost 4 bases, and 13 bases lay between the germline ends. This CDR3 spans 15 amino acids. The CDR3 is CASSEEAWDRETQYF. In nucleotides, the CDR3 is TGTGCCAGCAGTGAAGAGGCTTGGGACCGAGAGACCCAGTACTTC. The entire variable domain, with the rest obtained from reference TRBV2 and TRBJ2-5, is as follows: EPEVTQTPSHQVTQMGQEVILRCVPISNHLYFYWYRQILGQKVEFLVSFYNNEISEKSEIFDDQFSVERPDGSNFTLKIRSTKLEDSAMYFCASSEEAWDRETQYFGPGTRLLVL.

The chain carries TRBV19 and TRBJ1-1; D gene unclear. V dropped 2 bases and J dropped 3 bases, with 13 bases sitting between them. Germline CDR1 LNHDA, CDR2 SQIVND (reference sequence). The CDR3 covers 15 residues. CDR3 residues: CASSIREDLDTEAFF. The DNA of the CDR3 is TGTGCCAGTAGTATACGGGAGGACTTGGACACTGAAGCTTTCTTT.

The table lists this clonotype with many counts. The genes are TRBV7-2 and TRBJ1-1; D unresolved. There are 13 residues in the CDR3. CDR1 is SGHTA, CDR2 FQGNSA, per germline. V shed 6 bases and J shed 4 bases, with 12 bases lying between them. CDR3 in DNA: TGTGCCAGCAGATCCAGCTGGAGCACTGAAGCTTTCTTT. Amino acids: CASRSSWSTEAFF.

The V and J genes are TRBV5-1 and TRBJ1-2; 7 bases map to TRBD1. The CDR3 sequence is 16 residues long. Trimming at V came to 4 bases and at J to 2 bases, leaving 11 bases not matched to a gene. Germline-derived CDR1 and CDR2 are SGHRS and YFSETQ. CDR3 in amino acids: CASSSNLQGTNYGYTF. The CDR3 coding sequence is TGCGCCAGCAGCAGCAACTTACAGGGGACGAACTATGGCTACACCTTC.

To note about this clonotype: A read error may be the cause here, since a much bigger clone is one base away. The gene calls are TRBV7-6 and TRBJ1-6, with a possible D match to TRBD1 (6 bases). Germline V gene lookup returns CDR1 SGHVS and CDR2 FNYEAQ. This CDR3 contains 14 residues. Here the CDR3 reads CASGLDSYNSPLHF. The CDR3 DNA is TGTGCCAGCGGCTTGGACAGCTATAATTCACCCCTCCACTTT.

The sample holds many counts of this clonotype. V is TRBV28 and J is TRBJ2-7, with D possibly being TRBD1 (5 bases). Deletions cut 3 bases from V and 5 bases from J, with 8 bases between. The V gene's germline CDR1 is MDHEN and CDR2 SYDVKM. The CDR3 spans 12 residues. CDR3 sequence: CASSFPGNEQYV. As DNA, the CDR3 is TGTGCCAGCAGTTTCCCAGGGAACGAGCAGTACGTC.

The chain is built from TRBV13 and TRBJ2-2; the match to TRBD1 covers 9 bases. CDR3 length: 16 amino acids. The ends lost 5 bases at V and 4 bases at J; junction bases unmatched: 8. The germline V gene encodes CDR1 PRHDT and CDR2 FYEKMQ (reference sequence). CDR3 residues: CASSTGQGFGTGELFF. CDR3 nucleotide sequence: TGTGCCAGCAGCACCGGACAGGGGTTTGGCACCGGGGAGCTGTTTTTT.

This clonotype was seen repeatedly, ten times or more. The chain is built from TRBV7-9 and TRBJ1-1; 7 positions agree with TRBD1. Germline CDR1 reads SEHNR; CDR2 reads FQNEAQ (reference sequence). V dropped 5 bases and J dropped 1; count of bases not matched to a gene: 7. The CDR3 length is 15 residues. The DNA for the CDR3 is TGTGCCAGCAGCATCCGACAGGGACCGAACACTGAAGCTTTCTTT. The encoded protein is CASSIRQGPNTEAFF.

For the CDR3, the DNA is TGTGCCAGCAGTGAGCGGGGGGGGCCTCGTCCCGCGCAGTATTTT. This translates into CASSERGGPRPAQYF. This chain connects TRBV2 to TRBJ2-3; 9 bases match TRBD2. This CDR3 has 15 amino acids. Looked up from germline, CDR1 is SNHLY and CDR2 is FYNNEI. With 3 bases clipped from V and 10 bases from J, the junction kept 11 bases outside the gene matches.

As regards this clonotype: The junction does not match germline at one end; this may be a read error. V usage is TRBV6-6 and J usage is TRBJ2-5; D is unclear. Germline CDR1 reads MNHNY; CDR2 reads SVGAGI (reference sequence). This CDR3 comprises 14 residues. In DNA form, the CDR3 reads TGTGCCAGCAGTACCCACATCACCCAAGAGACTCAGTACTTC. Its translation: CASSTHITQETQYF.

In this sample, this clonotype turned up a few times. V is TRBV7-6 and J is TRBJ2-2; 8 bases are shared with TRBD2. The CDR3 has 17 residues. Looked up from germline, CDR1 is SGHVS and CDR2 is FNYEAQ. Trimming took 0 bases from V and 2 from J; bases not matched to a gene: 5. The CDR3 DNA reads TGTGCCAGCAGCTTAGCGCGGGGGACTAGTAACACCGGGGAGCTGTTTTTT. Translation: CASSLARGTSNTGELFF.

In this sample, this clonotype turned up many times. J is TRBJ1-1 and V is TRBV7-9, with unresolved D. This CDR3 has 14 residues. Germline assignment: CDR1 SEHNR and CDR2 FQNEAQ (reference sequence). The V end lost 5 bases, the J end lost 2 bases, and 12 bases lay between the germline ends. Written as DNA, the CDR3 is TGTGCCAGCAGCGAGGGCGGGGTTAACACTGAAGCTTTCTTT. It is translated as CASSEGGVNTEAFF.

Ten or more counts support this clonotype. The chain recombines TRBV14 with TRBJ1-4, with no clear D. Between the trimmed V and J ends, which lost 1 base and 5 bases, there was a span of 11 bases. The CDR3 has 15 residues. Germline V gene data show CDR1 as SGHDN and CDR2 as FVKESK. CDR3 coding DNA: TGTGCCAGCAGCCAAGGTCTCGGGATGAATGAAAAACTGTTTTTT. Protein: CASSQGLGMNEKLFF.

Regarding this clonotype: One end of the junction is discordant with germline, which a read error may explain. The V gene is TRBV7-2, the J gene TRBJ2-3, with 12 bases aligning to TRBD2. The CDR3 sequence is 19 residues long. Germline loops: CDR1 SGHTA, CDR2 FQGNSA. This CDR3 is CASSLAPSGGVIGTDMQYF. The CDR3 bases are TGTGCCAGCAGCTTAGCGCCTAGCGGGGGGGTAATTGGCACAGATATGCAGTATTTT.